Each of the 30 T cell receptor beta chains below was sequenced from the same sample in a study of T cell responses to AZD1222 COVID-19 vaccine. The method was immunoSEQ multiplex PCR; TCRdb's version includes in-frame clones alone and lacks a portion of them. The table records around 76,000 clones, more than 75% of them present only once. The input for sequencing was peripheral blood, taken on day 0 of AZD1222 vaccination. The receptors derive from an adult in good health.

A remark on this clone: One end of the junction fails to match germline, which may point to a read error. V usage is TRBV7-7 and J usage is TRBJ2-7; D perhaps matches TRBD2 (5 bases). Germline V gene sequence: CDR1 SSHAT, CDR2 FNYEAQ (reference sequence). The CDR3 covers 12 residues. The DNA for the CDR3 is TGTGCTAGCAGCCCGCGGACTCGGGAGCAGTACTTC. Translating it yields CASSPRTREQYF.

The gene calls are TRBV9 and TRBJ2-7, with a possible D match to TRBD1 (6 bases). The CDR3 contains 15 residues. V lost 3 bases and J lost 3, with 16 bases in between. Germline lookup yields CDR1 SGDLS and CDR2 YYNGEE. CDR3 region: CASSANQGSGYEQYF. The CDR3 DNA sequence: TGTGCCAGCAGCGCAAATCAGGGGAGTGGCTACGAGCAGTACTTC.

The chain carries TRBV6-5 and TRBJ1-5, with D tentatively TRBD1 (5 bases). V lost 0 bases and J 5 bases, leaving 8 bases between the germline ends. Germline CDR1 is MNHEY and CDR2 is SVGAGI. CDR3 length equals 14 residues. CDR3 in DNA: TGTGCCAGCAGTTACTCGAGAGGGGATCAGCCCCAGCATTTT. It codes for CASSYSRGDQPQHF.

This clone was seen only once. The chain joins TRBV2 to TRBJ1-1, with D tentatively TRBD1 (5 bases). CDR3 size: 12 residues. Germline assignment: CDR1 SNHLY and CDR2 FYNNEI. The V end was cut by 11 bases, the J end by 5 bases, with 15 bases between. The CDR3 DNA sequence: TGTGCCGGAGGATATTGGGGGACTGAAGCTTTCTTT. It specifies CAGGYWGTEAFF.

The chain has TRBV28 and TRBJ2-2; D unresolved. Looked up from germline, CDR1 is MDHEN and CDR2 is SYDVKM. This CDR3 region has 14 residues. Trimming pared 5 bases from V and 2 bases from J, leaving 9 bases between. As DNA, the CDR3 is TGTGCCAGCAGTCTCCACAAAAACACCGGGGAGCTGTTTTTT. This codes for CASSLHKNTGELFF. Based on the CDR3 plus reference TRBV28 and TRBJ2-2, the full variable domain is DVKVTQSSRYLVKRTGEKVFLECVQDMDHENMFWYRQDPGLGLRLIYFSYDVKMKEKGDIPEGYSVSREKKERFSLILESASTNQTSMYLCASSLHKNTGELFFGEGSRLTVL.

This chain joins TRBV6-2 or TRBV6-3 and TRBJ1-1, with 9 bases identical to TRBD1. V trimming: 4 bases; J trimming: 3 bases; junction bases outside the gene matches: 9. Looked up from germline, CDR1 is MNHEY and CDR2 is SVGEGT. The CDR3 is made up of 16 amino acids. In DNA form, the CDR3 reads TGTGCCAGCAGTTCAGACAGGGGGATGGGGTACACTGAAGCTTTCTTT. Its translation is CASSSDRGMGYTEAFF.

The chain links TRBV5-1 to TRBJ1-5; possibly TRBD1 for D (5 bases). Per the germline V gene, CDR1 is SGHRS and CDR2 is YFSETQ. CDR3 size: 16 residues. Trimming removed 4 bases at V and 2 bases at J, with 16 bases between. This chain's CDR3 is CASSRDGGVGNQPQHF. The CDR3 DNA follows: TGCGCCAGCAGCCGTGACGGGGGAGTCGGCAATCAGCCCCAGCATTTT.

The V call is TRBV6-1, the J call TRBJ2-2, with 10 positions matching TRBD1. CDR1 is MNHNS and CDR2 is SASEGT in the germline V gene. CDR3 length: 15 residues. Germline trimming cut 3 bases from V and 5 bases from J; bases unmatched to any gene: 3. The chain's CDR3 is CASSDRQGATGELFF. The CDR3 DNA reads as TGTGCCAGCAGTGATCGACAGGGGGCGACCGGGGAGCTGTTTTTT.

The rearrangement joins TRBV6-2 or TRBV6-3 to TRBJ1-6; D may be TRBD1 (6 bases). The CDR3 loop spans 14 amino acids. The ends were cut back, 6 bases at V and 8 bases at J, with 14 bases in the middle. Germline CDR1 is MNHEY and CDR2 is SVGEGT. The CDR3 here is CASSRGRLDSPLHF. In DNA form, the CDR3 reads TGTGCCAGCAGCAGGGGACGATTAGATTCACCCCTCCACTTT.

The chain uses TRBV9 and TRBJ2-2, with no clear D. Germline assignment: CDR1 SGDLS and CDR2 YYNGEE. This CDR3 comprises 14 residues. The V end was cut by 0 bases, the J end by 4 bases, with 7 bases between. The CDR3 is CASSVEWGTGELFF. CDR3 in DNA: TGTGCCAGCAGCGTAGAGTGGGGCACCGGGGAGCTGTTTTTT.

The DNA for the CDR3 is TGTGCCAGTAGTCCGGATTTCGATCAGCCCCAGCATTTT. It yields the protein CASSPDFDQPQHF. This chain connects TRBV19 to TRBJ1-5, with unresolved D. The ends were cut back, 5 bases at V and 5 bases at J, with 10 bases in the middle. Germline CDR1 reads LNHDA; CDR2 reads SQIVND (reference sequence). The CDR3 contains 13 residues.

The chain has TRBV4-2 and TRBJ1-1, with a possible D match to TRBD1 (6 bases). The germline V and J ends were trimmed by 3 bases and 1 base, with 9 bases remaining between them. The CDR3 runs to 14 residues. The germline V gene has CDR1 LGHNA and CDR2 YNFKEQ. The CDR3 region is CASSHLDRNTEAFF. The CDR3 bases are TGTGCCAGCAGCCACCTGGACAGGAACACTGAAGCTTTCTTT.

The gene calls are TRBV10-3 and TRBJ1-3, with D perhaps TRBD1 (6 bases). Germline values: CDR1 ENHRY, CDR2 SYGVKD. The CDR3 length is 15 residues. The V end lost 4 bases, the J end lost 3 bases, and 13 bases lay between the germline ends. The CDR3 protein is CAISGPGAGGNTIYF. The CDR3 nucleotides are TGTGCCATCAGTGGGCCAGGGGCTGGTGGAAACACCATATATTTT.

The V call is TRBV6-2 or TRBV6-3, the J call TRBJ1-1; the D gene is possibly TRBD1 (6 bases). Germline lookup yields CDR1 MNHEY and CDR2 SVGEGT. V lost 6 bases to trimming and J lost 4 bases, with 21 bases between them. CDR3 length: 16 residues. The CDR3 DNA sequence: TGTGCCAGCAGCGAGCCCCGGGGAGGGGGAATCACTGAAGCTTTCTTT. It specifies CASSEPRGGGITEAFF.

This clone was seen only once. This chain uses TRBV7-2 with TRBJ2-7; D gene unclear. Looked up from germline, CDR1 is SGHTA and CDR2 is FQGNSA. The germline V and J ends were trimmed by 1 base and 3 bases, with 13 bases remaining between them. The CDR3 length is 15 residues. CDR3 amino acids: CASSLVFHPSYEQYF. CDR3 sequence (DNA): TGTGCCAGCAGCTTAGTTTTTCACCCGAGCTACGAGCAGTACTTC.

The chain combines TRBV3-1 (or the pseudogene TRBV3-2) with TRBJ2-2; D not resolved. V was pared by 1 base and J by 0 bases, with 9 bases between. The CDR3 contains 16 residues. Germline loops: CDR1 LGHDT, CDR2 YNNKEL (reference sequence). CDR3 loop: CASSQGWGSNTGELFF. The CDR3, as DNA: TGTGCCAGCAGCCAAGGCTGGGGATCGAACACCGGGGAGCTGTTTTTT.

The V call is TRBV6-2 or TRBV6-3, the J call TRBJ1-6; maybe TRBD1 (5 bases). Germline V gene data show CDR1 as MNHEY and CDR2 as SVGEGT. CDR3 length: 16 amino acids. V was trimmed by 0 bases and J by 8 bases, leaving 14 bases between them. As DNA, the CDR3 is TGTGCCAGCAGTTACTCGAAAGGGGTACTCCATTCACCCCTCCACTTT. Its translation is CASSYSKGVLHSPLHF.

In this sample, this clone turned up a few times. The rearrangement uses TRBV7-3 and TRBJ1-6; tentative D call: TRBD1 (6 bases). The ends were cut back, 8 bases at V and 7 bases at J, with 12 bases in the middle. Germline lookup yields CDR1 SGHTA and CDR2 FQGTGA. There are 13 residues in the CDR3. The DNA for the CDR3 is TGTGCCAGCGCTAAACAGGGAAATTCACCCCTCCACTTT. Its translation is CASAKQGNSPLHF.

The V gene is TRBV15, the J gene TRBJ1-2; TRBD1 is a possible D gene (6 bases). CDR3 length equals 13 residues. Germline V gene sequence: CDR1 LNHNV, CDR2 YYDKDF (reference sequence). Trimming removed 3 bases at V and 5 bases at J, with 10 bases between. The CDR3 DNA is TGTGCCACCAGCAGGGACAGTTCTTATGGCTACACCTTC. Its protein is CATSRDSSYGYTF. Using reference TRBV15 and TRBJ1-2 for the parts outside the CDR3, the full variable domain is DAMVIQNPRYQVTQFGKPVTLSCSQTLNHNVMYWYQQKSSQAPKLLFHYYDKDFNNEADTPDNFQSRRPNTSFCFLDIRSPGLGDTAMYLCATSRDSSYGYTFGSGTRLTVV.

The chain recombines TRBV7-9 with TRBJ1-2, with unresolved D. Trimming removed 2 bases from V and 4 bases from J, with 11 bases in between. The CDR3 is made up of 14 amino acids. Germline V gives CDR1 SEHNR, CDR2 FQNEAQ (reference sequence). Written as DNA, the CDR3 is TGTGCCAGCAGCTTACCTGGGCCGGGCTATGGCTACACCTTC. Its translation is CASSLPGPGYGYTF.

The chain uses TRBV2 and TRBJ2-7; D call uncertain. Germline CDR1 is SNHLY and CDR2 is FYNNEI. Trimming pared 5 bases from V and 1 base from J, leaving 9 bases between. The CDR3 has 13 residues. The CDR3 bases are TGTGCCAGCAGTACGGTACCGTCCTACGAGCAGTACTTC. Translated: CASSTVPSYEQYF. The whole variable domain, remainder taken from reference TRBV2 and TRBJ2-7, is EPEVTQTPSHQVTQMGQEVILRCVPISNHLYFYWYRQILGQKVEFLVSFYNNEISEKSEIFDDQFSVERPDGSNFTLKIRSTKLEDSAMYFCASSTVPSYEQYFGPGTRLTVT.

V and J are TRBV5-1 and TRBJ2-7, with D possibly TRBD1 on 6 matching bases. In germline, CDR1 is SGHRS, CDR2 YFSETQ. Trimming left V 4 bases short and J 3 bases short, with 20 bases between. The CDR3 consists of 16 residues. The CDR3 reads CASSVLTGSYSYEQYF. The CDR3 DNA follows: TGCGCCAGCAGCGTCTTAACAGGGAGTTATAGCTACGAGCAGTACTTC.

The V gene is TRBV18, the J gene TRBJ2-4; 8 bases match TRBD1. The CDR3 sequence is 14 residues long. Trimming took 5 bases from V and 8 from J; bases not matched to a gene: 8. CDR1 and CDR2 from the germline V gene are KGHSH and LQKENI. For the CDR3, the DNA is TGTGCCAGCTCAAGTCGACAGGGGTTGGACATTCAGTACTTC. Residues: CASSSRQGLDIQYF.

This sequence joins TRBV7-2 and TRBJ1-5; D not resolved. Per germline, CDR1 SGHTA and CDR2 FQGNSA. The CDR3 runs 15 residues. Deletions cut 3 bases from V and 1 base from J, with 10 bases between. In DNA, the CDR3 is TGTGCCAGCAGCTTGGGTCCCCGAAGCAATCAGCCCCAGCATTTT. Its translation is CASSLGPRSNQPQHF.

The V and J genes are TRBV12-3 or TRBV12-4 and TRBJ1-5; D gene ambiguous. The CDR3 extends over 12 amino acids. V was pared by 2 bases and J by 3 bases, with 2 bases between. In DNA form, the CDR3 reads TGTGCCAGCAGTTTAAACAATCAGCCCCAGCATTTT. This encodes CASSLNNQPQHF.

The CDR3 DNA reads as TGCGCCAGCAGGGACTACCGAGGGCCAGATACGCAGTATTTT. Its translation is CASRDYRGPDTQYF. J is TRBJ2-3 and V is TRBV5-1; tentatively, D is TRBD2 (6 bases). CDR1 is SGHRS, CDR2 YFSETQ, per germline. The CDR3 has 14 residues. V dropped 5 bases and J dropped 4 bases, with 14 bases sitting between them. Full variable domain (outside the CDR3, taken from reference TRBV5-1 and TRBJ2-3): KAGVTQTPRYLIKTRGQQVTLSCSPISGHRSVSWYQQTPGQGLQFLFEYFSETQRNKGNFPGRFSGRQFSNSRSEMNVSTLELGDSALYLCASRDYRGPDTQYFGPGTRLTVL.

The chain combines TRBV19 with TRBJ1-1; TRBD1 is a possible D gene (6 bases). The CDR3 extends over 17 amino acids. Looked up from germline, CDR1 is LNHDA and CDR2 is SQIVND (reference sequence). Trimming pared 7 bases from V and 5 bases from J, leaving 26 bases between. The CDR3: CASTDNPYRDGWTEAFF. The CDR3, as DNA: TGTGCCAGTACCGACAACCCATACAGGGATGGGTGGACTGAAGCTTTCTTT.

The CDR3 bases are TGTGCCAGCACCCCCTATGGGCGGGGGGGGACAGATACGCAGTATTTT. Its translation is CASTPYGRGGTDTQYF. V and J are TRBV7-9 and TRBJ2-3; TRBD2 agrees at 9 bases. V trimming: 7 bases; J trimming: 3 bases; junction bases outside the gene matches: 11. Germline lookup yields CDR1 SEHNR and CDR2 FQNEAQ (reference sequence). The CDR3 runs 16 residues.

The chain uses TRBV28 and TRBJ2-3; 11 positions match TRBD2. Germline CDR1 is MDHEN and CDR2 is SYDVKM. Germline trimming cut 7 bases from V and 5 bases from J; bases unmatched to any gene: 8. The CDR3 extends over 15 amino acids. The CDR3 sequence is CASNNSGGAKDTQYF. Written as DNA, the CDR3 is TGTGCCAGCAACAATAGCGGGGGGGCGAAAGATACGCAGTATTTT.

This clone was detected only once. The genes are TRBV4-3 and TRBJ2-3, with TRBD2 matching over 11 bases. After removal of 4 bases from V and 2 bases from J, the junction contained 11 bases not matched to a gene. Germline CDR1 is LGHNA and CDR2 is YSLEER. This CDR3 is 18 amino acids long. The CDR3 nucleotides are TGCGCCAGCAGCCGGGACCTCACTAGCGGGGGATACACAGATACGCAGTATTTT. This codes for CASSRDLTSGGYTDTQYF.